The 29 T cell receptor beta chains listed next were all sequenced from one sample in a study of CD8 T cells in Susac syndrome. After extraction with the RNeasy kit, roughly 0.5 to 1 ug of the RNA was reverse transcribed using random hexamers. TCRdb reprocessed the immunoSEQ multiplex PCR reads via MiXCR and lists one record per CDR3 protein. The data show roughly 120,000 distinct CDR3 sequences, approximately 95% seen once. Sequences were obtained from CD8+ T cells from PBMCs. These receptors all come from a human donor with multiple sclerosis.

The rearrangement uses TRBV28 and TRBJ2-7; D is unclear. Trimming stripped 2 bases from V and 6 bases from J, with 11 bases between. The CDR3 has 13 residues. Germline V lookup: CDR1 MDHEN, CDR2 SYDVKM. Here the CDR3 reads CASSLGLHREQYF. The DNA of the CDR3 is TGTGCCAGCAGTTTAGGGCTACATCGCGAGCAGTACTTC.

The rearrangement joins TRBV5-4 to TRBJ2-5; 10 bases line up with TRBD2. CDR1 and CDR2 from the germline V gene are SGHNT and YYREEE (reference sequence). The CDR3 spans 17 residues. V shed 0 bases, J shed 1 base, and the junction held 6 bases outside the gene matches. CDR3 in DNA: TGTGCCAGCAGCTTGGGGCTAGCGGGGGAGACCCAAGAGACCCAGTACTTC. This translates into CASSLGLAGETQETQYF.

The V gene is TRBV9, the J gene TRBJ2-1; perhaps TRBD2 as D (5 bases). Per the germline V gene, CDR1 is SGDLS and CDR2 is YYNGEE. The CDR3 extends over 14 amino acids. V was clipped by 2 bases and J by 5 bases, with 11 bases between them. The CDR3 reads CASSVSGNDNEQFF. The CDR3 coding sequence is TGTGCCAGCAGCGTTTCCGGGAATGACAATGAGCAGTTCTTC.

The rearrangement uses TRBV11-1 and TRBJ2-1; the D gene could be TRBD1 or TRBD2 (5 bases each). V lost 2 bases and J lost 8, with 13 bases in between. The germline gives CDR1 SGHAT, CDR2 FQDESV (reference sequence). The CDR3 has 14 amino acids. The CDR3 is CASSLRDPRDEQFF. The CDR3 DNA sequence: TGTGCCAGCAGCTTACGGGACCCCAGGGATGAGCAGTTCTTC.

The chain is built from TRBV21-1 and TRBJ2-7; the table's TRBD1 call for D was not verified on the DNA. TRBV21-1 is termed a pseudogene. This CDR3 has 13 residues. This CDR3 reads CASSKATGGEQYV. DNA for the CDR3: TGTGCCAGCAGCAAAGCGACGGGGGGAGAGCAGTACGTC.

The chain combines TRBV29-1 with TRBJ2-7; D is ambiguous. Germline CDR1 SQVTM, CDR2 ANQGSEA. The CDR3 is 12 residues long. V was shortened by 6 bases and J by 2 bases, with 11 bases between the two germline ends. CDR3 amino acids: CSVLDQTYEQYF. CDR3 DNA sequence: TGCAGCGTCCTCGACCAAACCTACGAGCAGTACTTC.

This sequence joins TRBV2 and TRBJ2-7; D is unclear. V lost 2 bases to trimming and J lost 4 bases, with 6 bases between them. The CDR3 totals 12 residues. Germline V gives CDR1 SNHLY, CDR2 FYNNEI. The CDR3 DNA sequence: TGTGCCAGCAGTGAAACAAGATACGAGCAGTACGTC. Translated: CASSETRYEQYV.

The CDR3 protein is CASGRDPQRAPYNEQFF. CDR3 DNA sequence: TGTGCCAGCGGAAGGGATCCCCAGCGGGCCCCATACAATGAGCAGTTCTTC. The V call is TRBV3-1, the J call TRBJ2-1; possibly TRBD2 for D (6 bases). In germline, CDR1 is LGHDT, CDR2 YNNKEL (reference sequence). This CDR3 region has 17 residues. Deletions cut 8 bases from V and 4 bases from J, with 24 bases between.

This clonotype occurred a few times. V usage is TRBV6-1 and J usage is TRBJ1-1, with D uncertain. From germline, CDR1 is MNHNS and CDR2 SASEGT. The CDR3 is 11 amino acids. V lost 6 bases and J lost 5, with 7 bases in between. The CDR3 DNA reads as TGTGCCAGCAGGCATGGGACTGAAGCTTTCTTT. Translated, it gives CASRHGTEAFF.

The rearrangement links TRBV13 to TRBJ1-1; TRBD1 might be the D (5 bases). The CDR3 is 16 amino acids. Between the trimmed V and J ends, which lost 5 bases and 0 bases, there was a span of 16 bases. CDR1 and CDR2 (germline): PRHDT, FYEKMQ (reference sequence). The CDR3 is CASSGGDGGMNTEAFF. As DNA, the CDR3 is TGTGCCAGCAGCGGTGGGGATGGGGGGATGAACACTGAAGCTTTCTTT.

The chain couples TRBV12-3 or TRBV12-4 to TRBJ2-2, with D perhaps matching TRBD1 (5 bases). Trimming left V 6 bases short and J 0 bases short, with 11 bases between. The CDR3 has 15 amino acids. CDR3 residues: CASSHDSANTGELFF. The CDR3 DNA reads TGTGCCAGCAGCCACGACAGCGCGAACACCGGGGAGCTGTTTTTT.

The chain links TRBV4-1 to TRBJ2-7; D is possibly TRBD1 (6 bases). CDR1 is MGHRA and CDR2 is YSYEKL in the germline V gene. This CDR3 comprises 15 residues. Trimming stripped 7 bases from V and 0 bases from J, with 16 bases between. Here the CDR3 reads CASTPLTGNSYEQYF. The CDR3 DNA is TGCGCCAGCACACCCTTGACAGGCAACTCCTACGAGCAGTACTTC.

The chain joins TRBV27 to TRBJ2-2; 16 bases are shared with TRBD2. CDR3 length: 17 residues. Germline CDR1 is MNHEY and CDR2 is SMNVEV (reference sequence). V was pared by 4 bases and J by 6 bases, with 5 bases of the junction left unmatched. The CDR3 is CASSSGLAGGPAGELFF. The DNA of the CDR3 is TGTGCCAGCAGTTCGGGACTAGCGGGAGGGCCGGCCGGGGAGCTGTTTTTT.

V and J are TRBV15 and TRBJ2-7, with TRBD2 as a possible D gene (6 bases). Germline CDR1 is LNHNV and CDR2 is YYDKDF (reference sequence). This CDR3 has 15 amino acids. Trimming took 0 bases from V and 2 from J, leaving 11 bases between them. In DNA, the CDR3 is TGTGCCACCAGCAGAGAAGCGGGTGATACCTACGAGCAGTACTTC. Translated, it gives CATSREAGDTYEQYF.

The chain has TRBV20-1 and TRBJ1-2; D not certain. The CDR3 has 15 residues. Germline CDR1 DFQATT, CDR2 SNEGSKA (reference sequence). V was clipped by 3 bases and J by 4 bases, with 18 bases between them. CDR3 in DNA: TGCAGTGCTAGGCCTTTGATGTGGGGAATCTATGGCTACACCTTC. Protein sequence: CSARPLMWGIYGYTF.

The chain combines TRBV9 with TRBJ2-7; 9 nucleotides align to TRBD2. V trimming: 4 bases; J trimming: 0 bases; junction bases outside the gene matches: 20. This CDR3 spans 20 amino acids. The germline V gene has CDR1 SGDLS and CDR2 YYNGEE. The CDR3, as DNA: TGTGCCAGCAGCATTTCCCCAGACAGGGTTTGCGGGAGGGACTCCTACGAGCAGTACGTC. Its protein product is CASSISPDRVCGRDSYEQYV.

This chain links TRBV6-5 with TRBJ1-1; weak D call: TRBD1 (5 bases). The CDR3 has 13 amino acids. V gave up 2 bases and J gave up 7 bases, with 11 bases separating them. From germline, CDR1 is MNHEY and CDR2 SVGAGI. DNA of the CDR3: TGTGCCAGCAGTTACCAACAGGCCTTTGAAGCTTTCTTT. Translating gives CASSYQQAFEAFF.

The chain uses TRBV6-2 or TRBV6-3 and TRBJ2-1; TRBD2 matches 7 bases. V gave up 6 bases and J gave up 2 bases; unmatched junction bases: 7. The CDR3 totals 15 residues. CDR1 and CDR2 (germline): MNHEY, SVGEGT. In DNA, the CDR3 is TGTGCCAGCAGCCACCAGCGGGGCCCCTACAATGAGCAGTTCTTC. This translates into CASSHQRGPYNEQFF.

The V gene is TRBV27, the J gene TRBJ1-2, with D possibly TRBD1 on 6 matching bases. Between the trimmed V and J ends, which lost 0 bases and 8 bases, there was a span of 19 bases. The CDR3 has 16 residues. The germline V gene has CDR1 MNHEY and CDR2 SMNVEV (reference sequence). The CDR3: CASSLSFRDKGWGYTF. CDR3 in DNA: TGTGCCAGCAGTTTATCCTTCCGGGACAAGGGCTGGGGCTACACCTTC.

The rearrangement links TRBV19 to TRBJ2-3, with a possible D match to TRBD1 (6 bases). This CDR3 comprises 15 residues. The V and J ends lost 3 bases and 0 bases respectively, with 10 bases between them. CDR1 and CDR2 from the germline V gene are LNHDA and SQIVND (reference sequence). The chain's CDR3 is CASSMRDTSTDTQYF. CDR3 bases: TGTGCCAGTAGTATGAGGGACACCAGCACAGATACGCAGTATTTT.

The count of this clonotype is one. V gene TRBV18 combines with J gene TRBJ2-7; 11 nucleotides line up with TRBD1. CDR1 and CDR2 (germline): KGHSH, LQKENI. The CDR3 consists of 18 residues. V trimming: 8 bases; J trimming: 5 bases; junction bases outside the gene matches: 20. The chain's CDR3 is CASDPPFSMGQGEDEQYV. The DNA for the CDR3 is TGTGCCAGCGACCCCCCATTCTCGATGGGACAGGGGGAAGACGAGCAGTACGTC.

The rearrangement uses TRBV5-1 and TRBJ2-5; weak D call: TRBD2 (5 bases). Germline values: CDR1 SGHRS, CDR2 YFSETQ. CDR3 length: 13 amino acids. Trimming removed 6 bases at V and 3 bases at J, with 12 bases between. The CDR3 DNA reads as TGCGCCAGCACCCTAGCATTTAAAGAGACCCAGTACTTC. It codes for CASTLAFKETQYF. The full variable domain, in which reference TRBV5-1 and TRBJ2-5 provide the parts outside the CDR3, is KAGVTQTPRYLIKTRGQQVTLSCSPISGHRSVSWYQQTPGQGLQFLFEYFSETQRNKGNFPGRFSGRQFSNSRSEMNVSTLELGDSALYLCASTLAFKETQYFGPGTRLLVL.

A few counts support this clonotype. For the CDR3, the DNA is TGCAGCGTACAGGGAGGGGTCGGGGCTGGAAACACCATATATTTT. Translated: CSVQGGVGAGNTIYF. This chain joins TRBV29-1 and TRBJ1-3; D is possibly TRBD1 (6 bases). V dropped 6 bases and J dropped 2 bases, with 17 bases sitting between them. CDR1 SQVTM and CDR2 ANQGSEA come from the germline V gene. The CDR3 is 15 residues long.

The rearrangement joins TRBV6-5 to TRBJ1-2; no firm D call. The CDR3 totals 15 residues. V was shortened by 0 bases and J by 4 bases, with 12 bases between the two germline ends. CDR1 is MNHEY and CDR2 is SVGAGI in the germline V gene. CDR3 protein: CASSYSTGLGYGYTF. The CDR3, as DNA: TGTGCCAGCAGTTACTCGACGGGTCTGGGCTATGGCTACACCTTC.

The chain employs TRBV7-6 and TRBJ2-2; D unclear. V was shortened by 1 base and J by 9 bases, with 12 bases between the two germline ends. Germline V CDR1 and CDR2: SGHVS, FNYEAQ. CDR3 length equals 14 residues. CDR3 sequence reads: CASSLGTPPRELFF. The CDR3 nucleotides are TGTGCCAGCAGCTTAGGAACCCCTCCTAGGGAGCTGTTTTTT.

Only one count was recorded for this clonotype. The chain has TRBV5-1 and TRBJ1-1, with a tentative D call TRBD1 (5 bases). V was pared by 0 bases and J by 5 bases, with 26 bases between. Germline CDR1 is SGHRS and CDR2 is YFSETQ. The CDR3 extends over 19 amino acids. In DNA, the CDR3 is TGCGCCAGCAGCTTGGAACCACTACAGGTTCGTCGGCCACGGACTGAAGCTTTCTTT. Its protein is CASSLEPLQVRRPRTEAFF.

The gene calls are TRBV5-6 and TRBJ1-2; a possible D gene is TRBD1 (5 bases). Trimming left V 4 bases short and J 2 bases short, with 12 bases between. The CDR3 runs 14 residues. Germline V lookup: CDR1 SGHDT, CDR2 YYEEEE. The DNA for the CDR3 is TGTGCCAGCAGCCCGGGGACTTCCAACTATGGCTACACCTTC. It yields the protein CASSPGTSNYGYTF.

This chain connects TRBV7-3 to TRBJ2-5; perhaps TRBD1 as D (6 bases). This CDR3 comprises 16 residues. V lost 4 bases and J lost 2, with 17 bases in between. Germline V gives CDR1 SGHTA, CDR2 FQGTGA. The CDR3 spells CASSSSGTRKQETQYF. In DNA form, the CDR3 reads TGTGCCAGCAGCTCATCCGGGACAAGGAAACAAGAGACCCAGTACTTC.

The V call is TRBV9, the J call TRBJ2-5, with 7 bases matching TRBD2. The J segment lost 2 bases and the V segment lost 4 bases, leaving 11 bases of the junction unmatched. CDR1 and CDR2 (germline): SGDLS, YYNGEE. The CDR3 is made up of 16 amino acids. CDR3 in amino acids: CASSPTGAGWQETQYF. The CDR3 coding sequence is TGTGCCAGCAGCCCAACAGGAGCGGGATGGCAAGAGACCCAGTACTTC. Together with reference TRBV9 and TRBJ2-5, the CDR3 gives the full variable domain: DSGVTQTPKHLITATGQRVTLRCSPRSGDLSVYWYQQSLDQGLQFLIQYYNGEERAKGNILERFSAQQFPDLHSELNLSSLELGDSALYFCASSPTGAGWQETQYFGPGTRLLVL.